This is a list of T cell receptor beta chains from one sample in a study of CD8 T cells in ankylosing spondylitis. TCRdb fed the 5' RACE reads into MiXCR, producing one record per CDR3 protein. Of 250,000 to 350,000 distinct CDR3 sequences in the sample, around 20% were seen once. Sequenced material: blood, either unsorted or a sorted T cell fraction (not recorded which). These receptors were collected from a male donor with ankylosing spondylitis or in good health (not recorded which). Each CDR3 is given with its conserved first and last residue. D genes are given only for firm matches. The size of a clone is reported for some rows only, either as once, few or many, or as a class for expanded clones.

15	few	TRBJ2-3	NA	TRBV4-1	TGCGCCAGCAGCCAAGAGGACGGGGTATGGGATACGCAGTATTTT	CASSQEDGVWDTQYF
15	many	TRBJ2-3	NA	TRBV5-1	TGCGCCAGCAGCTTTTTGACCAGGGGTACAGATACGCAGTATTTT	CASSFLTRGTDTQYF
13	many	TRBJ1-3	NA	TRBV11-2	TGTGCCAGCAGGCGGAGCTCTGGAAACACCATATATTTT	CASRRSSGNTIYF
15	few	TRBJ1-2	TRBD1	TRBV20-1	TGCAGTGCTAGAGATCCCCGACAGGGGTCCGGAGGCTACACCTTC	CSARDPRQGSGGYTF
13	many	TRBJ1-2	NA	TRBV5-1	TGCGCCAGCAGCTTGAGGCAGGGTGGTGGCTACACCTTC	CASSLRQGGGYTF
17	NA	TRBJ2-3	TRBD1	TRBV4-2	TGTGCCAGCAGCCACCGAGAATCACAGGGGTTCACAGATACGCAGTATTTT	CASSHRESQGFTDTQYF
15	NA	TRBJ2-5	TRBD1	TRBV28	TGTGCCAGCAGCGCCGAGGACAGGGGAGGAGGGACCCAGTACTTC	CASSAEDRGGGTQYF
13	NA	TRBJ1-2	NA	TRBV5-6	TGTGCCAGCAGCCTAGGGACCGCCTATGGCTACACCTTC	CASSLGTAYGYTF
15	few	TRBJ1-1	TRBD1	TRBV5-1	TGCGCCAGCAGCGCCGGACAGGGTTGGAACACTGAAGCTTTCTTT	CASSAGQGWNTEAFF
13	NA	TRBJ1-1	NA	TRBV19	TGTGCCAGTAGTATATGGGTGAACACTGAAGCTTTCTTT	CASSIWVNTEAFF
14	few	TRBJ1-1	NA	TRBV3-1	TGTGCCAGCAGCGAAGGACAGAGGAACACTGAAGCTTTCTTT	CASSEGQRNTEAFF
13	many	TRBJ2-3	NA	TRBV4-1	TGCGCCAGCAGCCAAGAGGGCACAGATACGCAGTATTTT	CASSQEGTDTQYF
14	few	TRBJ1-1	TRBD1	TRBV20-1	TGCAGTGCTAGCCGGGGACAGATGAACACTGAAGCTTTCTTT	CSASRGQMNTEAFF
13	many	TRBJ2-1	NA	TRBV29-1	TGCAGCGTTGCGGGACTTCATTACAATGAGCAGTTCTTC	CSVAGLHYNEQFF
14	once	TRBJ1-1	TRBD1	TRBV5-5	TGTGCCAGCAGCTTGCGGGACAGGGGGTCTCAAGCTTTCTTT	CASSLRDRGSQAFF
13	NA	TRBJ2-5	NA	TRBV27	TGTGCCAGCAGTTCAGGGGTTGGAGAGACCCAGTACTTC	CASSSGVGETQYF
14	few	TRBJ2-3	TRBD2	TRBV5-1	TGCGCCAGCAGCTTCGGGACTAGCGGAGATACGCAGTATTTT	CASSFGTSGDTQYF
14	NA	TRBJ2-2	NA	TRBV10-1	TGCGCCAGCAGTGGCAGGGGACCCACCGGGGAGCTGTTTTTT	CASSGRGPTGELFF
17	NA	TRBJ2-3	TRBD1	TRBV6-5	TGTGCCAGCAGTAGCTCTGGACAGGGGACCCTCACAGATACGCAGTATTTT	CASSSSGQGTLTDTQYF
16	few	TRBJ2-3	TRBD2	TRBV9	TGTGCCAGCAGCGGAGGGGCGGGGGAAAGCACAGATACGCAGTATTTT	CASSGGAGESTDTQYF
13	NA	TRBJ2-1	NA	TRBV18	TGTGCCAGCTCACCGGGTAACTTCAATGAGCAGTTCTTC	CASSPGNFNEQFF
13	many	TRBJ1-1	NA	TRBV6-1	TGCGCCAGTTCCGGACAGATGAACACTGAAGCTTTCTTT	CASSGQMNTEAFF
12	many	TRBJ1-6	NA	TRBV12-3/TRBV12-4	TGTGCCAGCAGTTTCGAGTTTTCACCCCTCCACTTT	CASSFEFSPLHF
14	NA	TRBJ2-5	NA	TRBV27	TGTGCCAGCAGTTTAATCGGGGGCCAAGAGACCCAGTACTTC	CASSLIGGQETQYF
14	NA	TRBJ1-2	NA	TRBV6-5	TGTGCCAGCAGTTACCTACAAAGGGGGTCCGGCTACACCTTC	CASSYLQRGSGYTF
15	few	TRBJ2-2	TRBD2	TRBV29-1	TGCAGCGGGCGTAGCGGGTCCAGTCGGGCCGGGGAGCTGTTTTTT	CSGRSGSSRAGELFF
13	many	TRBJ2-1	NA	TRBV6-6	TGTGCCAGCAGTGTGGGCTCCTACAATGAGCAGTTCTTC	CASSVGSYNEQFF
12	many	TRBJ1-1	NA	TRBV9	TGTGCCAGCAGCGTAGAAGGCTCTGAAGCTTTCTTT	CASSVEGSEAFF